The clone carrying this T cell receptor (beta chain) was seen more than once but under ten times. Its specificity is not known. This sample was included in a study of response to subunit inactivated influenza vaccine. Whole-study findings and limits: Each seasonal influenza vaccination recruits few new T cells, the authors suggested.

TCRdb reanalysed the RT-PCR reads using MiXCR and keeps one entry per CDR3 protein. In the table there are some 500,000 distinct CDR3 sequences, about 25% of which are singletons. V gave up 5 bases and J gave up 2 bases; unmatched junction bases: 3. The CDR3 has 15 residues. The germline gives CDR1 MNHEY, CDR2 SMNVEV (reference sequence). This TCR came from a middle-aged man who received an inactivated influenza vaccine. The V call is TRBV27, the J call TRBJ1-5; 10 nucleotides match TRBD1. The sample here was CD4+ T cells sorted from PBMCs, taken more than 4 days after vaccination. The CDR3, as DNA: TGTGCCAGCAGTAGTGGGACAGGGGGCAATCAGCCCCAGCATTTT. Amino acids: CASSSGTGGNQPQHF.